A single sample gave rise to the 29 T cell receptor beta chains below, sequenced in a study of early T cells in non-severe SARS-CoV-2 infection. Each CDR3 protein gets one entry after TCRdb re-called the 5' RACE reads with MiXCR. Of some 64,000 distinct CDR3 sequences listed, about 9.1% are singletons. The starting material was whole blood, obtained at baseline. These receptors were taken from an adult who was a healthcare worker with PCR-confirmed SARS-CoV-2 infection or an uninfected control (not recorded which).

This clonotype occurred many times. The genes are TRBV18 and TRBJ2-3; 11 positions agree with TRBD1. V lost 2 bases and J lost 4; bases outside the gene matches: 8. In germline, CDR1 is KGHSH, CDR2 LQKENI. The CDR3 has 17 residues. Here the CDR3 DNA reads TGTGCCAGCTCACCAACGAGGACAGGGGGCAAATCAGATACGCAGTATTTT. Its protein is CASSPTRTGGKSDTQYF.

This clonotype was detected only a few times. This sequence joins TRBV28 and TRBJ2-7; D may match TRBD1 or TRBD2 (6 bases each). Germline CDR1 reads MDHEN; CDR2 reads SYDVKM. V was trimmed by 7 bases and J by 1 base, leaving 14 bases between them. CDR3 length: 14 amino acids. CDR3 sequence: CASTLGGTSYEQYF. CDR3 in DNA: TGTGCCAGCACTCTTGGCGGGACATCCTACGAGCAGTACTTC.

This clonotype was detected a few times. This CDR3 reads CSVVFEVFPYEQYF. DNA for the CDR3: TGCAGCGTTGTTTTCGAGGTTTTCCCCTACGAGCAGTACTTC. The chain carries TRBV29-1 and TRBJ2-7; no reliable D call. This CDR3 contains 14 residues. Germline-derived CDR1 and CDR2 are SQVTM and ANQGSEA. V was trimmed by 4 bases and J by 2 bases, leaving 15 bases between them.

The CDR3 protein is CASSLVSTGTPRLSKSTGELFF. The CDR3 nucleotides are TGTGCCAGCAGCTTAGTCAGCACCGGGACACCAAGACTATCGAAGTCAACCGGGGAGCTGTTTTTT. This rearrangement joins TRBV7-8 to TRBJ2-2; D perhaps matches TRBD1 (6 bases). With 1 base removed from V and 5 bases from J, the gap between germline ends came to 32 bases. The CDR3 contains 22 residues. CDR1 and CDR2 from the germline V gene are SGHVS and FQNEAQ.

Notes on this clonotype: The junction does not match germline at one end; this may be a read error. V gene TRBV6-6 combines with J gene TRBJ2-1; D might be TRBD1 (6 bases). Germline CDR1 MNHNY, CDR2 SVGAGI (reference sequence). This CDR3 spans 14 amino acids. CDR3 residues: CASSPITEADWGLF. CDR3 DNA: TGTGCCAGCAGTCCTATTACGGAGGCCGATTGGGGGCTCTTC.

This clonotype was found many times. This chain links TRBV10-3 with TRBJ2-5; 7 bases line up with TRBD1. The V gene's germline CDR1 is ENHRY and CDR2 SYGVKD. CDR3 size: 14 residues. V lost 3 bases and J lost 2; bases outside the gene matches: 3. CDR3 sequence (DNA): TGTGCCATCAGTGAAGGGGACAGACAAGAGACCCAGTACTTC. As protein: CAISEGDRQETQYF.

This clonotype was detected ten times or more. J is TRBJ2-3 and V is TRBV11-2; 7 bases fit TRBD1. Germline-derived CDR1 and CDR2 are SGHAT and FQNNGV. V gave up 7 bases and J gave up 2 bases; unmatched junction bases: 6. This CDR3 comprises 14 residues. In nucleotides, the CDR3 is TGTGCCAGCAACCCACAGGGGTTCACAGATACGCAGTATTTT. The encoded protein is CASNPQGFTDTQYF.

This clonotype was seen repeatedly, ten times or more. The CDR3 sequence is CASSQQVVAGGNEQYF. Written as DNA, the CDR3 is TGTGCCAGCAGCCAACAGGTGGTAGCGGGAGGAAACGAGCAGTACTTC. This chain connects TRBV4-2 to TRBJ2-7, with TRBD2 identical over 10 bases. Germline CDR1 LGHNA, CDR2 YNFKEQ. The CDR3 totals 16 residues. With 2 bases clipped from V and 5 bases from J, the junction kept 9 bases outside the gene matches.

This clonotype was seen many times. This rearrangement joins TRBV19 to TRBJ1-2; the D gene is possibly TRBD1 (5 bases). Trimming stripped 2 bases from V and 2 bases from J, with 9 bases between. This CDR3 contains 14 residues. Germline V lookup: CDR1 LNHDA, CDR2 SQIVND (reference sequence). The CDR3 protein is CASSIRQINYGYTF. The CDR3, as DNA: TGTGCCAGTAGTATACGACAGATCAACTATGGCTACACCTTC.

This clonotype was observed a handful of times. The chain employs TRBV6-5 and TRBJ2-1; 10 bases align to TRBD2. Germline V gene sequence: CDR1 MNHEY, CDR2 SVGAGI. This CDR3 has 16 residues. Trimming took 8 bases from V and 6 from J; bases not matched to a gene: 13. The CDR3: CASGDKLAGTVNEQFF. DNA for the CDR3: TGTGCCAGCGGGGACAAACTAGCGGGGACTGTCAATGAGCAGTTCTTC.

The rearrangement uses TRBV7-8 and TRBJ1-1; D uncertain. V lost 8 bases and J lost 0, with 10 bases in between. CDR1 is SGHVS and CDR2 is FQNEAQ in the germline V gene. This CDR3 is built from 13 residues. CDR3 loop: CASVAGMNTEAFF. The DNA for the CDR3 is TGTGCCAGCGTGGCGGGCATGAACACTGAAGCTTTCTTT. The full variable domain, in which reference TRBV7-8 and TRBJ1-1 provide the parts outside the CDR3, is GAGVSQSPRYKVAKRGQDVALRCDPISGHVSLFWYQQALGQGPEFLTYFQNEAQLDKSGLPSDRFFAERPEGSVSTLKIQRTQQEDSAVYLCASVAGMNTEAFFGQGTRLTVV.

This clonotype was counted between two and nine times. The CDR3 reads CASSLAEPSTDTQYF. CDR3 nucleotides: TGTGCCAGCAGTTTAGCGGAACCCAGCACAGATACGCAGTATTTT. The chain recombines TRBV28 with TRBJ2-3; no clear D gene. Germline V gene lookup returns CDR1 MDHEN and CDR2 SYDVKM. Trimming shortened V by 2 bases and J by 0 bases, and 9 bases separated the two germline ends. The length of the CDR3 is 15 residues.

This chain connects TRBV7-3 to TRBJ2-1; 9 bases are shared with TRBD2. The CDR3 runs 15 residues. The germline V gene encodes CDR1 SGHTA and CDR2 FQGTGA. V was pared by 0 bases and J by 4 bases, with 1 base of the junction left unmatched. CDR3 residues: CASSLTSGRYNEQFF. In DNA form, the CDR3 reads TGTGCCAGCAGCTTAACTAGCGGGAGATACAATGAGCAGTTCTTC.

This clonotype was picked up a small number of times. The chain recombines TRBV20-1 with TRBJ2-2, with TRBD1 matching over 7 bases. Germline CDR1 is DFQATT and CDR2 is SNEGSKA (reference sequence). V shed 3 bases and J 4 bases; nucleotides not matched to a gene: 8. This CDR3 spans 15 amino acids. CDR3 sequence: CSASTPTGLTGELFF. The CDR3 DNA is TGCAGTGCTAGTACCCCGACAGGGCTCACCGGGGAGCTGTTTTTT.

This clonotype was found a few times. The chain has TRBV29-1 and TRBJ2-7; 7 bases are a match to TRBD1. From germline, CDR1 is SQVTM and CDR2 ANQGSEA. The V gene end was trimmed by 6 bases and the J gene end by 7 bases; junction bases not matched to a gene: 12. The CDR3 runs to 13 residues. Here the CDR3 reads CSVTEQGPREQYF. DNA of the CDR3: TGCAGCGTAACGGAACAGGGGCCAAGGGAGCAGTACTTC.

CDR3: CASSSSLRVSGELFF. The CDR3 coding sequence is TGTGCCAGCAGTTCTAGCCTGAGAGTGAGCGGGGAGCTGTTTTTT. This chain connects TRBV28 to TRBJ2-2, with TRBD2 as a possible D gene (5 bases). The germline V gene encodes CDR1 MDHEN and CDR2 SYDVKM. The CDR3 totals 15 residues. Trimming shortened V by 4 bases and J by 7 bases, and 16 bases separated the two germline ends. The complete variable domain, with remaining parts taken from reference TRBV28 and TRBJ2-2, reads DVKVTQSSRYLVKRTGEKVFLECVQDMDHENMFWYRQDPGLGLRLIYFSYDVKMKEKGDIPEGYSVSREKKERFSLILESASTNQTSMYLCASSSSLRVSGELFFGEGSRLTVL.

In its sample, this clonotype was seen a few times. V gene TRBV28 combines with J gene TRBJ1-1; D gene uncertain. CDR1 MDHEN and CDR2 SYDVKM come from the germline V gene. This CDR3 comprises 17 residues. Trimming shortened V by 6 bases and J by 5 bases, and 25 bases separated the two germline ends. The CDR3: CASSPPVGRILETEAFF. The CDR3 DNA reads as TGTGCCAGCAGCCCCCCGGTTGGGCGGATACTAGAAACTGAAGCTTTCTTT.

This clonotype was seen only once. This may come from a read error, since a much larger clone is one base off. This sequence joins TRBV24-1 and TRBJ2-1; D might be TRBD1 or TRBD2, each matching 5 bases. V was shortened by 12 bases and J by 0 bases, with 14 bases between the two germline ends. The CDR3 spans 14 residues. CDR1 is KGHDR and CDR2 is SFDVKD in the germline V gene. CDR3 sequence reads: CAAGTDHSYNEQFF. For the CDR3, the DNA is TGTGCCGCCGGGACGGACCACTCCTACAATGAGCAGTTCTTC.

This clonotype was picked up many times. This chain joins TRBV4-2 and TRBJ2-3; D possibly corresponds to TRBD2 (5 bases). V shed 0 bases and J shed 5 bases, with 6 bases lying between them. Germline lookup yields CDR1 LGHNA and CDR2 YNFKEQ. The CDR3 has 13 amino acids. The CDR3 spells CASSQDAGDTQYF. The CDR3 region has the DNA TGTGCCAGCAGCCAAGATGCGGGAGATACGCAGTATTTT.

Only a few counts were recorded for this clonotype. This chain uses TRBV19 with TRBJ1-5; D might be TRBD1 (6 bases). Germline CDR1 is LNHDA and CDR2 is SQIVND (reference sequence). Trimming removed 5 bases from V and 3 bases from J, with 11 bases in between. The CDR3 consists of 14 residues. This CDR3 reads CASSGMGANQPQHF. The CDR3 DNA reads TGTGCCAGTAGTGGCATGGGGGCCAATCAGCCCCAGCATTTT.

This clonotype has just a few counts. The V call is TRBV7-2, the J call TRBJ1-1; 7 nucleotides match TRBD1. The V and J ends lost 5 bases and 1 base, in that order; junction bases with no gene match: 4. CDR1 SGHTA and CDR2 FQGNSA come from the germline V gene. The CDR3 runs 14 residues. CDR3 bases: TGTGCCAGCAGCGCGGGACAGTCGAACACTGAAGCTTTCTTT. Translation gives CASSAGQSNTEAFF. Drawing the rest from reference TRBV7-2 and TRBJ1-1, the complete variable domain is GAGVSQSPSNKVTEKGKDVELRCDPISGHTALYWYRQSLGQGLEFLIYFQGNSAPDKSGLPSDRFSAERTGGSVSTLTIQRTQQEDSAVYLCASSAGQSNTEAFFGQGTRLTVV.

This clonotype was seen ten or more times. The rearrangement joins TRBV21-1 to TRBJ1-4. TRBV21-1 is assigned pseudogene status. There are 15 residues in the CDR3. The CDR3 here is CASSPRRRANEKLFF. The CDR3, as DNA: TGTGCCAGCAGCCCACGCAGGAGAGCTAATGAAAAACTGTTTTTT.

This clonotype has ten or more counts. This chain joins TRBV11-2 and TRBJ2-1; D gene uncertain. Trimming took 3 bases from V and 0 from J, leaving 6 bases between them. The V gene's germline CDR1 is SGHAT and CDR2 FQNNGV. The CDR3 is 14 residues long. Here the CDR3 DNA reads TGTGCCAGCAGCTTTACCGACTCCTACAATGAGCAGTTCTTC. Translating gives CASSFTDSYNEQFF.

The chain combines TRBV6-5 with TRBJ2-2; D may be TRBD1 or TRBD2 (5 bases each). This CDR3 has 19 residues. Germline values: CDR1 MNHEY, CDR2 SVGAGI. V lost 6 bases and J 1 base, leaving 24 bases between the germline ends. CDR3 in DNA: TGTGCCAGCAGCGCAATACCGGGGCCCCAAGTCCTGAACACCGGGGAGCTGTTTTTT. Its protein product is CASSAIPGPQVLNTGELFF.

This clonotype was counted a few times. J is TRBJ2-2 and V is TRBV5-6; D unresolved. CDR3 size: 18 residues. Per the germline V gene, CDR1 is SGHDT and CDR2 is YYEEEE. Trimming took 0 bases from V and 4 from J, leaving 19 bases between them. The CDR3 here is CASSLGVAGAPRTGELFF. CDR3 bases: TGTGCCAGCAGCTTGGGAGTAGCCGGCGCCCCCCGCACCGGGGAGCTGTTTTTT.

This clonotype was seen more than once but under ten times. The chain is built from TRBV28 and TRBJ1-4, with unresolved D. Germline CDR1 reads MDHEN; CDR2 reads SYDVKM. V was shortened by 4 bases and J by 2 bases, with 8 bases between the two germline ends. The CDR3 has 14 residues. CDR3 sequence reads: CASSSPATNEKLFF. CDR3 bases: TGTGCCAGCAGTTCACCAGCGACTAATGAAAAACTGTTTTTT.

V gene TRBV2 combines with J gene TRBJ2-7; tentative D call: TRBD2 (5 bases). This CDR3 is 13 amino acids long. Germline lookup yields CDR1 SNHLY and CDR2 FYNNEI. Trimming took off 4 bases at V and 1 base at J, with 8 bases between the two ends. CDR3 in amino acids: CASSVGRSYEQYF. The DNA of the CDR3 is TGTGCCAGCAGTGTGGGGAGATCCTACGAGCAGTACTTC.

This clonotype was found many times. The chain employs TRBV24-1 and TRBJ1-6; 8 bases fit TRBD1. After removal of 9 bases from V and 8 bases from J, the junction contained 17 bases not matched to a gene. The CDR3 runs to 17 residues. The V gene's germline CDR1 is KGHDR and CDR2 SFDVKD. The CDR3 reads CATLRDRKGEGHSPLHF. The CDR3 DNA follows: TGTGCCACCCTTCGGGACAGGAAAGGGGAAGGGCATTCACCCCTCCACTTT.

The chain employs TRBV5-4 and TRBJ2-4, with 10 bases aligning to TRBD2. CDR1 and CDR2 from the germline V gene are SGHNT and YYREEE (reference sequence). Trimming took 3 bases from V and 2 from J; bases not matched to a gene: 5. This CDR3 is built from 16 residues. CDR3: CASSSLAGAPKNIQYF. In DNA, the CDR3 is TGTGCCAGCAGCTCCCTAGCGGGAGCTCCCAAAAACATTCAGTACTTC. The full variable domain, completed using reference TRBV5-4 and TRBJ2-4, is ETGVTQSPTHLIKTRGQQVTLRCSSQSGHNTVSWYQQALGQGPQFIFQYYREEENGRGNFPPRFSGLQFPNYSSELNVNALELDDSALYLCASSSLAGAPKNIQYFGAGTRLSVL.